Below, 17 T cell receptor beta chains from the same sample are listed, as sequenced in a study of blood T cell repertoires in COVID-19. Assay: immunoSEQ multiplex PCR; the TCRdb copy retains only in-frame clones and omits some. The data show 150,000 to 180,000 clones, around 84% seen once. The sample was PBMCs or T cells enriched from blood (not recorded which). All receptors come from a man aged 50 or older who had recovered from COVID-19.

The rearrangement joins TRBV19 to TRBJ2-1; 8 positions match TRBD1. J was trimmed by 2 bases and V by 3 bases; bases with no gene match: 6. CDR1 is LNHDA, CDR2 SQIVND, per germline (reference sequence). The CDR3 runs 16 residues. The CDR3: CASSMGTGTPYNEQFF. CDR3 sequence (DNA): TGTGCCAGTAGTATGGGGACAGGTACACCCTACAATGAGCAGTTCTTC.

V is TRBV29-1 and J is TRBJ2-5; TRBD1 might be the D (6 bases). The germline CDR1 and CDR2 sequences are SQVTM and ANQGSEA. Trimming removed 1 base at V and 1 base at J, with 13 bases between. This CDR3 is 15 amino acids long. CDR3 region: CSVEAGQRPQETQYF. DNA of the CDR3: TGCAGCGTTGAAGCAGGACAGAGACCCCAAGAGACCCAGTACTTC. Combining the CDR3 with reference TRBV29-1 and TRBJ2-5 gives the whole variable domain SAVISQKPSRDICQRGTSLTIQCQVDSQVTMMFWYRQQPGQSLTLIATANQGSEATYESGFVIDKFPISRPNLTFSTLTVSNMSPEDSSIYLCSVEAGQRPQETQYFGPGTRLLVL.

The chain couples TRBV6-2 or TRBV6-3 to TRBJ1-1; weak D call: TRBD1 (5 bases). Germline CDR1 and CDR2: MNHEY and SVGEGT. The CDR3 covers 15 residues. Trimming removed 0 bases from V and 2 bases from J, with 10 bases in between. The CDR3 nucleotides read TGTGCCAGCAGTTACTCGGGCAGGGCTAACACTGAAGCTTTCTTT. Translated, it gives CASSYSGRANTEAFF.

This chain joins TRBV25-1 and TRBJ2-1; D gene unclear. The V gene's germline CDR1 is MGHDK and CDR2 SYGVNS. The CDR3 runs 14 residues. V lost 6 bases and J 1 base, leaving 10 bases between the germline ends. CDR3 loop: CASSEVGSYNEQFF. The CDR3 DNA follows: TGTGCCAGCAGCGAGGTTGGATCCTACAATGAGCAGTTCTTC.

The chain is built from TRBV6-5 and TRBJ1-2; no clear D. CDR1 is MNHEY and CDR2 is SVGAGI in the germline V gene. CDR3 size: 14 residues. With 0 bases removed from V and 2 bases from J, the gap between germline ends came to 7 bases. The CDR3 loop reads CASSYSGVNYGYTF. The CDR3 DNA is TGTGCCAGCAGTTACTCTGGAGTGAACTATGGCTACACCTTC.

The chain links TRBV27 to TRBJ1-6, with 10 positions matching TRBD1. V dropped 6 bases and J dropped 7; count of bases not matched to a gene: 9. Germline CDR1 is MNHEY and CDR2 is SMNVEV (reference sequence). This CDR3 contains 16 residues. Here the CDR3 DNA reads TGTGCCAGCAGCCCTGGACAGGGGGTGCGGAATTCACCCCTCCACTTT. As protein: CASSPGQGVRNSPLHF.

This clone was counted only a few times. The rearrangement uses TRBV7-2 and TRBJ1-2; 9 bases fit TRBD1. The V segment lost 5 bases and the J segment 0 bases; nucleotides outside the gene matches: 7. CDR1 and CDR2 (germline): SGHTA, FQGNSA. This CDR3 comprises 16 residues. The CDR3 DNA reads as TGTGCCAGCAGCCCGGGGACAGGGCGGACTAACTATGGCTACACCTTC. Its translation is CASSPGTGRTNYGYTF.

The V and J genes are TRBV6-6 and TRBJ1-4, with D uncertain. The CDR3 contains 14 residues. With 5 bases removed from V and 2 bases from J, the gap between germline ends came to 9 bases. Germline CDR1 reads MNHNY; CDR2 reads SVGAGI (reference sequence). The CDR3 spells CASSPRVTNEKLFF. The CDR3 region has the DNA TGTGCCAGCAGTCCCCGGGTTACTAATGAAAAACTGTTTTTT.

The chain couples TRBV19 to TRBJ2-1; TRBD2 agrees at 13 bases. The CDR3 extends over 14 amino acids. J lost 12 bases, V lost 8 bases, and 10 bases had no gene match. Germline V gene lookup returns CDR1 LNHDA and CDR2 SQIVND (reference sequence). CDR3: CASPTSGGAVGQFF. DNA of the CDR3: TGTGCCAGTCCAACTAGCGGGGGGGCCGTCGGGCAGTTCTTC.

V is TRBV4-3 and J is TRBJ2-7; 9 bases match TRBD1. Per the germline V gene, CDR1 is LGHNA and CDR2 is YSLEER. This CDR3 spans 16 amino acids. The trim removed 0 bases at V and 4 bases at J, leaving 7 bases unmatched. The CDR3 DNA follows: TGCGCCAGCAGCCAAGAGTCGACAGGGGGAGGGTACGAGCAGTACTTC. It translates to CASSQESTGGGYEQYF.

This CDR3 reads CASSVGRQGSQPQHF. CDR3 nucleotide sequence: TGTGCCAGCAGCGTAGGGCGCCAGGGGTCACAGCCCCAGCATTTT. The chain joins TRBV9 to TRBJ1-5, with D possibly matching TRBD1 (6 bases). The CDR3 length is 15 residues. CDR1 and CDR2 from the germline V gene are SGDLS and YYNGEE. Trimming stripped 0 bases from V and 7 bases from J, with 14 bases between.

The rearrangement joins TRBV2 to TRBJ1-4; the match to TRBD1 covers 8 bases. The CDR3 contains 13 residues. V lost 6 bases and J lost 4; bases outside the gene matches: 1. Looked up from germline, CDR1 is SNHLY and CDR2 is FYNNEI. CDR3 sequence (DNA): TGTGCCAGCAGAGGACAGGGTAATGAAAAACTGTTTTTT. Translation gives CASRGQGNEKLFF.

The rearrangement uses TRBV6-5 and TRBJ1-4, with 10 bases aligning to TRBD1. Per germline, CDR1 MNHEY and CDR2 SVGAGI. CDR3 length: 14 amino acids. Trimming cost V 5 bases and J 7 bases; bases outside gene matches: 4. CDR3 coding DNA: TGTGCCAGCAGTACCCGGGACAGGGGTGAAAAACTGTTTTTT. This translates into CASSTRDRGEKLFF.

The sample holds a few counts of this clone. The gene calls are TRBV7-2 and TRBJ2-5, with 7 bases that match TRBD2. Germline CDR1 SGHTA, CDR2 FQGNSA. V lost 5 bases and J lost 5; bases outside the gene matches: 8. The CDR3 extends over 14 amino acids. The CDR3, as DNA: TGTGCCAGCAGCCGCCCCCTGGGGGGGGAGACCCAGTACTTC. This translates into CASSRPLGGETQYF.

The V and J genes are TRBV19 and TRBJ2-1, with D possibly matching TRBD1 (5 bases). In germline, CDR1 is LNHDA, CDR2 SQIVND (reference sequence). This CDR3 region has 13 residues. Between the trimmed V and J ends, which lost 4 bases and 9 bases, there was a span of 13 bases. The CDR3 DNA reads as TGTGCCAGTAGTAGCTCGGCTAGGGGTGAGCAGTTCTTC. It is translated as CASSSSARGEQFF.

The CDR3 bases are TGTGCCACCAGCAAAGGGGCTGGGGCCAACGTCCTGACTTTC. Its translation is CATSKGAGANVLTF. The genes are TRBV15 and TRBJ2-6; D perhaps matches TRBD1 (5 bases). V lost 4 bases, J lost 2 bases, and 6 bases lay in between. The CDR3 contains 14 residues. CDR1 LNHNV and CDR2 YYDKDF come from the germline V gene (reference sequence).

The chain uses TRBV5-4 and TRBJ2-7, with TRBD2 matching over 8 bases. The CDR3 has 16 residues. The germline gives CDR1 SGHNT, CDR2 YYREEE (reference sequence). Trimming at V came to 0 bases and at J to 2 bases, leaving 7 bases not matched to a gene. In nucleotides, the CDR3 is TGTGCCAGCAGCTTGGCTCGGGGGGGTTCAACCTACGAGCAGTACTTC. Residues: CASSLARGGSTYEQYF.